One and the same sample provided the 22 T cell receptor beta chains below, sequenced in a study of Tregs in tolerant kidney transplant recipients. Assay: immunoSEQ multiplex PCR; the TCRdb copy retains only in-frame clones and omits some. The table lists fewer than 55,000 clones. This material consisted of CD4+ T cells from blood, taken before the transplant. These TCRs come from a human donor who received a combined kidney and bone marrow transplant.

CDR3 DNA, as far as it was read: TGTGCCAGCAGCTTACCTGGGGCCGGAAACACC. Its protein product is CASSLPGAGNT. The complete CDR3 reads CASSLPGAGNTIYF. The chain employs TRBV7-8 and TRBJ1-3; tentative D call: TRBD1 (5 bases). The CDR3 goes on 3 residues after the read ends, and that part is filled in from the germline J gene. Trimming left V 2 bases short and J 4 bases short, with 9 bases between. Germline values: CDR1 SGHVS, CDR2 FQNEAQ. This CDR3 has 14 amino acids.

Concerning this clone itself: The CDR3 goes on 3 residues after the read ends, and that part is filled in from the germline J gene. The rearrangement links TRBV5-1 to TRBJ2-5; D is unclear. Trimming removed 0 bases from V and 1 base from J, with 10 bases in between. The germline gives CDR1 SGHRS, CDR2 YFSETQ. The length of the CDR3 is 15 residues. CDR3: CASSLESRLQETQYF. The DNA read from the CDR3 is TGCGCCAGCAGCTTGGAAAGCAGGCTCCAAGAGACC. The variable domain in full, completed from reference TRBV5-1 and TRBJ2-5, reads KAGVTQTPRYLIKTRGQQVTLSCSPISGHRSVSWYQQTPGQGLQFLFEYFSETQRNKGNFPGRFSGRQFSNSRSEMNVSTLELGDSALYLCASSLESRLQETQYFGPGTRLLVL.

CDR3 amino acids: CSVSRLAGDRDTQYF. The CDR3 DNA, read in part, is TGCAGCGTTTCCCGACTAGCGGGGGATCGGGATACG. This rearrangement joins TRBV29-1 to TRBJ2-3; 12 positions match TRBD2. The DNA ends 3 residues before the CDR3 does, and the rest of the CDR3 is filled in from the germline J gene. The trim removed 5 bases at V and 6 bases at J, leaving 9 bases unmatched. Per germline, CDR1 SQVTM and CDR2 ANQGSEA. The CDR3 has 15 amino acids.

On this clone: The observed sequence ends 3 residues before the CDR3 terminus, with the missing tail filled in from the germline J gene. The chain employs TRBV19 and TRBJ1-2; maybe TRBD1 (6 bases). V lost 4 bases to trimming and J lost 2 bases, with 14 bases between them. Germline V gene lookup returns CDR1 LNHDA and CDR2 SQIVND (reference sequence). The CDR3 loop spans 15 amino acids. CDR3: CASSNPGDPNYGYTF. Incomplete CDR3 DNA: TGTGCCAGTAGTAACCCAGGGGATCCAAACTATGGC. The whole variable domain, filled in from reference TRBV19 and TRBJ1-2, reads DGGITQSPKYLFRKEGQNVTLSCEQNLNHDAMYWYRQDPGQGLRLIYYSQIVNDFQKGDIAEGYSVSREKKESFPLTVTSAQKNPTAFYLCASSNPGDPNYGYTFGSGTRLTVV.

As concerns this clone: The observed sequence ends 3 residues before the CDR3 terminus, with the missing tail filled in from the germline J gene. J is TRBJ2-3 and V is TRBV2; a weak D match, TRBD1 (5 bases). This CDR3 region has 13 residues. Germline loops: CDR1 SNHLY, CDR2 FYNNEI. The CDR3 here is CASSDELQVAQYF. CDR3 DNA, as far as it was read: TGTGCCAGCAGTGACGAACTACAGGTAGCG.

On this clone itself: Coverage ceases 3 residues before the CDR3 finishes, and the germline J gene fills in the end. The chain combines TRBV5-1 with TRBJ1-1; a possible D gene is TRBD1 (6 bases). The CDR3 runs 15 residues. CDR1 is SGHRS, CDR2 YFSETQ, per germline. With 0 bases removed from V and 5 bases from J, the gap between germline ends came to 14 bases. The CDR3 reads CASSLDAGVWTEAFF. CDR3 DNA (partial): TGCGCCAGCAGCTTGGACGCAGGGGTATGGACTGAA.

As for this clone: The CDR3 end lies 3 residues beyond the end of the read and is filled in from the germline J gene. J is TRBJ1-5 and V is TRBV2; possibly TRBD1 for D (5 bases). Trimming left V 3 bases short and J 0 bases short, with 6 bases between. CDR1 is SNHLY and CDR2 is FYNNEI in the germline V gene. The CDR3 consists of 14 residues. The CDR3 protein is CASSETDSNQPQHF. The CDR3 DNA, read in part, is TGTGCCAGCAGTGAGACAGATAGCAATCAGCCC.

Remarks on this clone: The read is 3 residues too short to cover the CDR3 end, so that end is filled in from the germline J gene. The chain couples TRBV18 to TRBJ2-3, with TRBD2 matching over 14 bases. Germline CDR1 is KGHSH and CDR2 is LQKENI. J gave up 4 bases and V 3 bases, and 6 bases lay outside the gene matches. The CDR3 spans 17 residues. This CDR3 reads CASSPGTSGSLADTQYF. The DNA read from the CDR3 is TGTGCCAGCTCACCGGGGACTAGCGGGAGTTTGGCAGATACG.

With regard to this clone: From the germline J gene comes the end of the CDR3, since the read stops 3 residues before it. The V gene is TRBV5-1, the J gene TRBJ2-1; 8 bases line up with TRBD2. Germline loops: CDR1 SGHRS, CDR2 YFSETQ. The trim removed 0 bases at V and 7 bases at J, leaving 6 bases unmatched. The CDR3 sequence is 15 residues long. CDR3 bases read: TGCGCCAGCAGCTTGGTGGGACTAGGGGTGAATGAG. Translation gives CASSLVGLGVNE. The entire CDR3 sequence reads CASSLVGLGVNEQFF.

In the case of this clone: The missing CDR3 end, 3 residues past where the read stops, is filled in from the germline J gene. The chain carries TRBV7-2 and TRBJ2-7, with 9 bases lining up with TRBD2. J gave up 0 bases and V 5 bases, and 5 bases lay outside the gene matches. The CDR3 has 15 amino acids. Germline CDR1 reads SGHTA; CDR2 reads FQGNSA. The CDR3 bases that were read are TGTGCCAGCAGCCCGCGGGGGGGGTCCTCCTACGAG. It yields the protein CASSPRGGSSYE. Given in full, the CDR3 is CASSPRGGSSYEQYF.

A word on this clone: Read data end 3 residues before the CDR3 end; the end is taken from the germline J gene. This chain joins TRBV18 and TRBJ2-7, with TRBD1 as a possible D gene (5 bases). Germline V gene lookup returns CDR1 KGHSH and CDR2 LQKENI. This CDR3 has 14 amino acids. The V end was cut by 0 bases, the J end by 2 bases, with 8 bases between. CDR3 region: CASSPPDRTYEQYF. The part of the CDR3 DNA that was read is TGTGCCAGCTCACCACCCGACAGAACCTACGAG.

As to this clone: Sequencing ends 3 residues short of the CDR3 end; the germline J gene provides the rest. The J gene is TRBJ2-5, the V gene TRBV5-1; 8 bases fit TRBD2. This CDR3 spans 14 amino acids. Germline loops: CDR1 SGHRS, CDR2 YFSETQ. The trim removed 2 bases at V and 3 bases at J, leaving 3 bases unmatched. CDR3 residues: CASSLGTREETQYF. Incomplete CDR3 DNA: TGCGCCAGCAGCTTAGGGACTAGGGAAGAGACC.

Points on this clone: The read ends 3 residues before the CDR3 terminus; that terminus is restored from the germline J gene. This chain joins TRBV18 and TRBJ2-1, with D tentatively TRBD1 (6 bases). V was shortened by 3 bases and J by 6 bases, with 18 bases between the two germline ends. The CDR3 sequence is 16 residues long. Germline V gives CDR1 KGHSH, CDR2 LQKENI. This CDR3 reads CASSPRGQLNFNEQFF. The sequenced CDR3 bases are TGTGCCAGCTCACCCCGCGGACAGCTAAACTTCAATGAG. The full variable domain, its missing parts supplied by reference TRBV18 and TRBJ2-1, is NAGVMQNPRHLVRRRGQEARLRCSPMKGHSHVYWYRQLPEEGLKFMVYLQKENIIDESGMPKERFSAEFPKEGPSILRIQQVVRGDSAAYFCASSPRGQLNFNEQFFGPGTRLTVL.

Comment on this clone: The DNA ends 3 residues before the CDR3 does, and the rest of the CDR3 is filled in from the germline J gene. This chain joins TRBV6-1 and TRBJ1-2; a weak D match, TRBD1 (5 bases). The V gene lost 4 bases and the J gene lost 3 bases, with 9 bases spanning the gap. Germline values: CDR1 MNHNS, CDR2 SASEGT. The CDR3 spans 13 residues. The CDR3 region is CASSARDHYGYTF. The sequenced part of the CDR3 DNA is TGTGCCAGCAGTGCCAGGGATCACTATGGC.

In the case of this clone: The read ends 3 residues shy of where the CDR3 ends; the end is completed using the germline J gene. The rearrangement uses TRBV20-1 and TRBJ2-5, with 10 bases fitting TRBD2. Germline trimming cut 3 bases from V and 3 bases from J; bases unmatched to any gene: 7. The CDR3 runs 15 residues. The germline V gene encodes CDR1 DFQATT and CDR2 SNEGSKA (reference sequence). CDR3 residues: CSARSSGGLKETQYF. The part of the CDR3 DNA that was read is TGCAGTGCTAGGTCTAGCGGGGGCTTGAAAGAGACC.

Points on this clone: The DNA ends 3 residues before the CDR3 does, and the rest of the CDR3 is filled in from the germline J gene. The chain combines TRBV19 with TRBJ2-5, with no clear D. This CDR3 region has 13 residues. V shed 0 bases and J shed 1 base, with 3 bases lying between them. Germline CDR1 reads LNHDA; CDR2 reads SQIVND (reference sequence). This chain's CDR3 is CASSIDIQETQYF. The CDR3 DNA, read in part, is TGTGCCAGTAGTATAGACATCCAAGAGACC.

About this clone itself: The read ends 3 residues early relative to the CDR3; the germline J gene fills the gap. The chain combines TRBV18 with TRBJ1-5; D is possibly TRBD1 (5 bases). The length of the CDR3 is 15 residues. Germline V gene sequence: CDR1 KGHSH, CDR2 LQKENI. V was shortened by 1 base and J by 2 bases, with 9 bases between the two germline ends. The sequenced part of the CDR3 DNA is TGTGCCAGCTCACCACGGGGGGATGGCAATCAGCCC. This translates into CASSPRGDGNQP. The whole CDR3 sequence is CASSPRGDGNQPQHF.

As concerns this clone: The CDR3 end is not reached by the read, which stops 3 residues before it; the germline J gene fills it in. V gene TRBV19 combines with J gene TRBJ1-1; D perhaps matches TRBD1 (5 bases). The CDR3 totals 13 residues. Trimming shortened V by 5 bases and J by 6 bases, and 13 bases separated the two germline ends. Germline CDR1 reads LNHDA; CDR2 reads SQIVND (reference sequence). CDR3: CASSPTGHPEAFF. The covered CDR3 bases are TGTGCCAGTAGTCCCACAGGCCACCCTGAA.

Concerning this clone itself: The read falls 3 residues short of the CDR3 end, and the missing part is taken from the germline J gene. This chain links TRBV7-9 with TRBJ2-3, with 8 bases that match TRBD2. V lost 6 bases to trimming and J lost 2 bases; unmatched junction nucleotides: 7. The CDR3 sequence is 15 residues long. The germline V gene encodes CDR1 SEHNR and CDR2 FQNEAQ (reference sequence). The CDR3 sequence is CASSPLGGATDTQYF. CDR3 DNA, as far as it was read: TGTGCCAGCAGTCCCCTCGGGGGGGCCACAGATACG.

Details on this clone: The sequence runs out 3 residues before the end of the CDR3; the remainder is reconstructed from the germline J gene. V is TRBV19 and J is TRBJ2-5, with D perhaps TRBD2 (5 bases). Germline V gene lookup returns CDR1 LNHDA and CDR2 SQIVND (reference sequence). Trimming left V 4 bases short and J 5 bases short, with 11 bases between. CDR3 size: 13 residues. CDR3: CASSRASLETQYF. The sequenced part of the CDR3 DNA is TGTGCCAGTAGTAGGGCTAGCCTTGAGACC.

Concerning this clone: The read ends 3 residues before the CDR3 terminus; that terminus is restored from the germline J gene. V usage is TRBV5-1 and J usage is TRBJ1-4, with D possibly TRBD1 on 5 matching bases. The germline V gene has CDR1 SGHRS and CDR2 YFSETQ. There are 16 residues in the CDR3. V gave up 4 bases and J gave up 2 bases, with 15 bases separating them. CDR3 DNA, as far as it was read: TGCGCCAGCAGCCGGCGACCGGGGGAGACTAATGAAAAA. Translating it yields CASSRRPGETNEK. In full, the CDR3 is CASSRRPGETNEKLFF.

Worth noting for this clone: The sequence runs out 3 residues before the end of the CDR3; the remainder is reconstructed from the germline J gene. The chain is built from TRBV5-1 and TRBJ1-5; the D gene is possibly TRBD1 (5 bases). Germline-derived CDR1 and CDR2 are SGHRS and YFSETQ. V lost 0 bases to trimming and J lost 7 bases, with 14 bases between them. There are 15 residues in the CDR3. The CDR3 region is CASSLDQGFDQPQHF. CDR3 DNA, as far as it was read: TGCGCCAGCAGCTTGGATCAGGGATTCGACCAGCCC.